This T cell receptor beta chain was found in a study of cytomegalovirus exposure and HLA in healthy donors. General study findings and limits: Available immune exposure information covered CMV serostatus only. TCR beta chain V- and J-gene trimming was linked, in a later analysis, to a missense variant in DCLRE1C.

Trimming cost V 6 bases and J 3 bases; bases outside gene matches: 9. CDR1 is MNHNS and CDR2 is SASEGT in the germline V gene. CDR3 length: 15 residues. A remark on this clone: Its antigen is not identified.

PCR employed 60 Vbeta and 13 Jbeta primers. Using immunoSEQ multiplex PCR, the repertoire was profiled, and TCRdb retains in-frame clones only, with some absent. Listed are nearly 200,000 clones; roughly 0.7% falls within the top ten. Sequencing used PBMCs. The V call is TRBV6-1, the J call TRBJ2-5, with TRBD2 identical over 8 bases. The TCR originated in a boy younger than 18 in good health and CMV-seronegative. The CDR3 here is CASSRRGGNEETQYF. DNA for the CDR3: TGTGCCAGCAGCCGACGCGGGGGGAACGAAGAGACCCAGTACTTC.